This T cell receptor (beta chain) was captured by sequencing in a study of T cell repertoires in cytomegalovirus infection. About the study: CMV infection plus the matching HLA type was flagged by public TCR beta signatures. Study-wide points: Adding up the frequency of public TCR beta families identified people who carried CMV plus the relevant HLA.

Each CDR3 protein gets one entry after TCRdb re-called the reads with MiXCR. Counted here are approximately 730,000 distinct CDR3 sequences, 25% to 35% occurring once; the ten biggest clones make up 10% to 15%. This CDR3 is 13 amino acids long. Germline loops: CDR1 MGHRA, CDR2 YSYEKL. A note on this clonotype: Its antigen is not known. Germline is not matched at one junction end, which may reflect a read error.

This chain uses TRBV4-1 with TRBJ1-2, with D possibly being TRBD1 (5 bases). The sequenced sample was cultured CD8+ T cells from PBMCs, obtained from culture after CMV antigen stimulation. The TCR comes from a human donor in good health (CMV status not recorded). Some clones in this sample may be carry-over from other donors' samples. CDR3 DNA sequence: TGTGCCAGCAGCCAAGACAGCCCCTATGGCTACACCTTC. Translating gives CASSQDSPYGYTF.